The next 15 T cell receptor beta chains were all read from a single sample in a study of blood T cell repertoires in COVID-19. Measured with immunoSEQ multiplex PCR; TCRdb has only the in-frame clones, and not every one. The sample holds about 140,000 clones, 80% to 90% seen once. Sequenced: peripheral blood. These receptors were collected from a woman aged 45-65 years with acute or convalescent COVID-19.

The chain links TRBV20-1 to TRBJ2-3; no firm D call. Trimming took 5 bases from V and 5 from J, leaving 8 bases between them. Per the germline V gene, CDR1 is DFQATT and CDR2 is SNEGSKA (reference sequence). The CDR3 has 11 amino acids. The CDR3 sequence: CSAPVGDTQYF. The CDR3 DNA reads TGCAGTGCTCCGGTTGGAGATACGCAGTATTTT.

With regard to this clone: One end of the junction fails to match germline, which may point to a read error. The chain links TRBV28 to TRBJ2-5; TRBD2 matches 8 bases. The CDR3 consists of 14 residues. The germline V gene encodes CDR1 MDHEN and CDR2 SYDVKM. The CDR3 DNA sequence: TGTGCCAGCAGTGCACTAGCGGCGCAAGAGTCCCAGTACTTC. Amino acid sequence: CASSALAAQESQYF.

Turning to this clone: Other DNA sequences in the same sample also yield this CDR3. This rearrangement joins TRBV12-3 or TRBV12-4 to TRBJ1-2, with 10 bases lining up with TRBD1. The CDR3 has 13 residues. With V trimmed by 5 bases and J by 5 bases, 2 bases remained unmatched. CDR3 coding DNA: TGTGCCAGCAGTCCGGGACAGGGGTATGGCTACACCTTC. This translates into CASSPGQGYGYTF.

The gene calls are TRBV5-1 and TRBJ1-1, with a weak D call TRBD1 (5 bases). CDR1 SGHRS and CDR2 YFSETQ come from the germline V gene. Trimming shortened V by 2 bases and J by 1 base, and 9 bases separated the two germline ends. The length of the CDR3 is 14 residues. The CDR3 here is CASSLQVGNTEAFF. CDR3 bases: TGCGCCAGCAGCTTACAGGTCGGGAACACTGAAGCTTTCTTT.

The J gene is TRBJ2-3, the V gene TRBV2; TRBD2 is a possible D gene (6 bases). Germline V lookup: CDR1 SNHLY, CDR2 FYNNEI. The germline V and J ends were trimmed by 5 bases and 1 base, with 13 bases remaining between them. This CDR3 spans 15 amino acids. CDR3 sequence reads: CASSYRTGGTDTQYF. The CDR3, as DNA: TGTGCCAGCAGTTACCGGACGGGAGGCACAGATACGCAGTATTTT.

The V call is TRBV24-1, the J call TRBJ1-2; 9 bases map to TRBD1. V shed 7 bases and J 1 base; nucleotides not matched to a gene: 9. This CDR3 contains 16 residues. Germline V lookup: CDR1 KGHDR, CDR2 SFDVKD. CDR3 sequence reads: CATSGTGSIGNYGYTF. The CDR3 DNA reads TGTGCCACCAGCGGGACAGGGTCGATCGGTAACTATGGCTACACCTTC.

This chain connects TRBV6-5 to TRBJ1-4; 7 nucleotides line up with TRBD1. J lost 7 bases, V lost 1 base, and 3 bases had no gene match. The CDR3 consists of 14 residues. The germline CDR1 and CDR2 sequences are MNHEY and SVGAGI. As DNA, the CDR3 is TGTGCCAGCAGTTACTGGACAGGAGCTGAAAAACTGTTTTTT. Translated, it gives CASSYWTGAEKLFF.

A few counts support this clone. The chain joins TRBV23-1 to TRBJ1-5; 7 bases align to TRBD1. TRBV23-1 falls under the ORF class, with uncertain function. The CDR3 is made up of 15 amino acids. V was clipped by 0 bases and J by 5 bases; unmatched bases: 4. The CDR3 region has the DNA TGCGCCAGCAGTCAATCGCCCAGGGGGGATCAGCCCCAGCATTTT. Translation: CASSQSPRGDQPQHF.

The chain recombines TRBV4-1 with TRBJ1-4, with 9 bases fitting TRBD1. CDR3 length: 14 amino acids. V was pared by 4 bases and J by 8 bases, with 5 bases of the junction left unmatched. From germline, CDR1 is MGHRA and CDR2 YSYEKL. CDR3 protein: CASSPGTGLEKLFF. The CDR3 coding sequence is TGCGCCAGCAGCCCCGGGACAGGGCTCGAAAAACTGTTTTTT.

This chain connects TRBV28 to TRBJ2-6; D perhaps matches TRBD2 (6 bases). Looked up from germline, CDR1 is MDHEN and CDR2 is SYDVKM. The length of the CDR3 is 16 residues. Trimming removed 6 bases from V and 2 bases from J, with 14 bases in between. The CDR3 DNA follows: TGTGCCAGCAGCCTCCCGGGGGTCCCTGGGGCCAACGTCCTGACTTTC. It translates to CASSLPGVPGANVLTF.

This chain connects TRBV1 to TRBJ1-1. TRBV1 is given as a pseudogene. There are 10 residues in the CDR3. CDR3 nucleotides: TGCACCAGTCCGGGTGGGGAAGCTTTCTTT. Its translation is CTSPGGEAFF.

The V call is TRBV7-3, the J call TRBJ2-1, with D uncertain. CDR1 and CDR2 (germline): SGHTA, FQGTGA. Trimming left V 5 bases short and J 0 bases short, with 11 bases between. There are 15 residues in the CDR3. The DNA of the CDR3 is TGTGCCAGCAGCCCAGACTCCAACTCCTACAATGAGCAGTTCTTC. Its protein is CASSPDSNSYNEQFF.

The chain couples TRBV4-1 to TRBJ1-6, with 8 bases lining up with TRBD1. The germline gives CDR1 MGHRA, CDR2 YSYEKL. The CDR3 loop spans 16 amino acids. The V and J ends lost 4 bases and 5 bases, in that order; junction bases with no gene match: 7. The CDR3 sequence is CASSRDPDRDNSPLHF. Written as DNA, the CDR3 is TGCGCCAGCAGCCGGGACCCGGACAGGGATAATTCACCCCTCCACTTT.

V usage is TRBV7-2 and J usage is TRBJ1-4, with 7 bases that match TRBD1. The CDR3 is made up of 16 amino acids. The V gene end was trimmed by 6 bases and the J gene end by 4 bases; junction bases not matched to a gene: 11. Germline V lookup: CDR1 SGHTA, CDR2 FQGNSA. The CDR3, as DNA: TGTGCCAGCAGGTACAGCCGGGACAGTGGTAATGAAAAACTGTTTTTT. Its protein is CASRYSRDSGNEKLFF.

The chain has TRBV19 and TRBJ1-2; 9 nucleotides line up with TRBD1. The ends lost 5 bases at V and 6 bases at J; junction bases unmatched: 13. The germline V gene encodes CDR1 LNHDA and CDR2 SQIVND (reference sequence). The CDR3 is made up of 16 amino acids. CDR3 nucleotide sequence: TGTGCCAGTAGTTGGACTTGGACAGGGGATGTAAATGGCTACACCTTC. Translation gives CASSWTWTGDVNGYTF.